The clone carrying this T cell receptor beta chain has at least ten counts. This sample was included in a study of early T cells in non-severe SARS-CoV-2 infection. At the level of the study: Sequencing input comprised bulk RNA from unsorted whole blood; chain pairing was not available.

Trimming cost V 4 bases and J 6 bases, with 13 bases left between them. The CDR3 has 13 amino acids. The germline V gene has CDR1 SGHRS and CDR2 YFSETQ. TCRdb independently ran MiXCR on the 5' RACE reads; one entry per CDR3 protein. The table includes more than 65,000 distinct CDR3 sequences, under 15% detected once. This clonotype originated in an adult who was a healthcare worker with PCR-confirmed SARS-CoV-2 infection or an uninfected control (not recorded which). The source material was whole blood. The rearrangement links TRBV5-1 to TRBJ1-2, with TRBD1 as a possible D gene (5 bases). CDR3 amino acids: CASSPTARDGYTF. CDR3 nucleotide sequence: TGCGCCAGCAGCCCGACAGCGCGCGATGGCTACACCTTC. Together with reference TRBV5-1 and TRBJ1-2, the CDR3 gives the full variable domain: KAGVTQTPRYLIKTRGQQVTLSCSPISGHRSVSWYQQTPGQGLQFLFEYFSETQRNKGNFPGRFSGRQFSNSRSEMNVSTLELGDSALYLCASSPTARDGYTFGSGTRLTVV.